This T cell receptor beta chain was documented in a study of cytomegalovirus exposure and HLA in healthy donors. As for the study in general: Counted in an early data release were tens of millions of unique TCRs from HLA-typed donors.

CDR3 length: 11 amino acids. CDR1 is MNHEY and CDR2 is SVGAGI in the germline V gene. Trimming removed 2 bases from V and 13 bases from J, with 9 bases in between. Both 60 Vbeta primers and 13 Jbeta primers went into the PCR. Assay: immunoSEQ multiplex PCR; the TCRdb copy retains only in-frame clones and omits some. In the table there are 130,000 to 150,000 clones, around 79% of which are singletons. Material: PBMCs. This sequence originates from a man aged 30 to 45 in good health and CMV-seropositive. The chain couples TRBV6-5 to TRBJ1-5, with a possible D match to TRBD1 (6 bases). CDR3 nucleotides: TGTGCCAGCAGTTACGGACAGAAACAGCATTTT. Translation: CASSYGQKQHF.